Only a few counts were recorded for the clone carrying this TCR beta chain. Its cognate antigen is unknown. The data belong to a study of T-cell memory formation after mild COVID-19. Study findings and constraints: Clones which contracted sat mainly in CM and EM if CD4+, and in EMRA if CD8+. Within pre-infection memory, some responding clones were found, suggesting cross-reactive memory joined.

The TCR alpha and TCR beta cDNA libraries, bearing sample barcodes and UMIs, were generated by 5'RACE using constant-segment primers. Using its own MiXCR run on the 5' RACE reads, TCRdb lists one record per CDR3 protein. The data show approximately 88,000 distinct CDR3 sequences, roughly 25% seen once. The receptor was derived from a man younger than 35 who had mild COVID-19 (a few samples of this study predate the infection). Cell type and time point are not known. The material sequenced was PBMCs or a T cell subset sorted from them (not recorded which).

This CDR3 is CASSPGTSGGSYNEQFF. The CDR3 DNA follows: TGTGCCAGCAGCCCAGGGACTAGCGGGGGCTCCTACAATGAGCAGTTCTTC. The chain couples TRBV7-2 to TRBJ2-1; TRBD2 matches at 14 bases. The CDR3 runs 17 residues. V dropped 5 bases and J dropped 0; count of bases not matched to a gene: 3. Germline lookup yields CDR1 SGHTA and CDR2 FQGNSA.